This T cell receptor (beta chain) was obtained from a study of identifying expanded T cells in peripheral blood. This clone was observed once. No infections or other immune events were documented during collection. Generated by immunoSEQ multiplex PCR, the TCRdb table keeps only in-frame clones and is missing some. The sample carries 84,000 or so clones, about 90% recorded once. CDR1 is SGHTA and CDR2 is FQGTGA in the germline V gene. Trimming took off 0 bases at V and 3 bases at J, with 9 bases between the two ends. The CDR3 is 15 amino acids. Material for sequencing was blood. The TCR comes from a person between 18 and 75 years old in good health. The gene calls are TRBV7-3 and TRBJ2-1, with a possible D match to TRBD1 (6 bases). The CDR3 coding sequence is TGTGCCAGCAGCTTAACCCGGGACAACTACAATGAGCAGTTCTTC. Its protein product is CASSLTRDNYNEQFF.